The T cell receptor (beta chain) described here comes from a study of blood T cell repertoires in COVID-19. The method was immunoSEQ multiplex PCR; TCRdb's version includes in-frame clones alone and lacks a portion of them. The sample shows roughly 200,000 clones, around 88% of them seen only once. This clone has only a few counts. CDR1 is SGDLS and CDR2 is YYNGEE in the germline V gene. Trimming took off 1 base at V and 5 bases at J, with 10 bases between the two ends. This CDR3 has 14 amino acids. The TCR comes from a man between 40 and 49 years old with acute COVID-19. The sequencing sample was made of PBMCs or T cells enriched from blood (not recorded which). The chain carries TRBV9 and TRBJ2-1, with D perhaps TRBD1 (5 bases). The CDR3 spells CASSVQGSDNEQFF. DNA of the CDR3: TGTGCCAGCAGCGTACAGGGTAGTGACAATGAGCAGTTCTTC.